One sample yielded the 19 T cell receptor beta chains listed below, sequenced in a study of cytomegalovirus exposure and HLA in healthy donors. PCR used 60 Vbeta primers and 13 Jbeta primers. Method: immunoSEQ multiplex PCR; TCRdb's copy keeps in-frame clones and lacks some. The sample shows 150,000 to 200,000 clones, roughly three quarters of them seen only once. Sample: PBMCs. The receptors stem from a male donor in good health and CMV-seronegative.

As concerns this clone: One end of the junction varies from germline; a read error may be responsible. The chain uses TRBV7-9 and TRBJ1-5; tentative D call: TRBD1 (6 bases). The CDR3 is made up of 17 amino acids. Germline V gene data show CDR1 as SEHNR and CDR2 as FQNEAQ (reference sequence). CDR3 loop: CSSSLGGGAGSNQPQHF. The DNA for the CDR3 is TGTTCCAGCAGCTTAGGAGGGGGGGCAGGGAGCAATCAGCCCCAGCATTTT. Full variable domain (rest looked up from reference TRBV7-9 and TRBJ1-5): DTGVSQNPRHKITKRGQNVTFRCDPISEHNRLYWYRQTLGQGPEFLTYFQNEAQLEKSRLLSDRFSAERPKGSFSTLEIQRTEQGDSAMYLCSSSLGGGAGSNQPQHFGDGTRLSIL.

CDR3 amino acids: CASSAAGTGTTGYTF. In DNA, the CDR3 is TGCGCCAGCAGCGCGGCCGGGACAGGGACGACGGGCTACACCTTC. The chain employs TRBV5-1 and TRBJ1-2, with 9 bases identical to TRBD1. The CDR3 consists of 15 residues. V lost 4 bases and J lost 8; bases outside the gene matches: 12. Germline CDR1 SGHRS, CDR2 YFSETQ.

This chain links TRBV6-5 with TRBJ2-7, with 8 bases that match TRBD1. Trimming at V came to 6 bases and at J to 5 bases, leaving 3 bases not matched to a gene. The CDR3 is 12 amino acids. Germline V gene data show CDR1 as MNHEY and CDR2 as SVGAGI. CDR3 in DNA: TGTGCCAGCAGGGACAGGGTTAACGAGCAGTACTTC. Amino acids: CASRDRVNEQYF.

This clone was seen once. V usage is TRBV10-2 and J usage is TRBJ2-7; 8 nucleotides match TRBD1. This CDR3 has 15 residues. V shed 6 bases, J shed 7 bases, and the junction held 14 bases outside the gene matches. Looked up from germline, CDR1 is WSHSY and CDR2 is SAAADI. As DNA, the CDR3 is TGCGCCAGCAGAGTGACGACAGGGGACCAAGGGGAGCAGTACTTC. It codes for CASRVTTGDQGEQYF.

CDR3 sequence: CASSPGTGGNKLFF. Here the CDR3 DNA reads TGTGCCAGCAGTCCCGGGACAGGGGGGAATAAACTGTTTTTT. The rearrangement joins TRBV6-6 to TRBJ1-4, with 11 bases aligning to TRBD1. The CDR3 length is 14 residues. Germline loops: CDR1 MNHNY, CDR2 SVGAGI (reference sequence). Germline trimming cut 5 bases from V and 11 bases from J; bases unmatched to any gene: 7.

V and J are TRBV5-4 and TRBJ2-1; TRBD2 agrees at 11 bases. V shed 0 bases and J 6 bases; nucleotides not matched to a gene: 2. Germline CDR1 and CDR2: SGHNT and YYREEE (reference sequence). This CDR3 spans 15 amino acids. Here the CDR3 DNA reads TGTGCCAGCAGCTTGGGACTAGCGGGGATCAATGAGCAGTTCTTC. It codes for CASSLGLAGINEQFF.

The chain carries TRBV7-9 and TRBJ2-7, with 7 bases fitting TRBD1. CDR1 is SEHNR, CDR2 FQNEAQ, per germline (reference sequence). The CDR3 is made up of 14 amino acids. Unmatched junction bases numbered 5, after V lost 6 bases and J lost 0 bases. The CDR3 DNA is TGTGCCAGCAGACGCACAGGGGACTCCTACGAGCAGTACTTC. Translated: CASRRTGDSYEQYF.

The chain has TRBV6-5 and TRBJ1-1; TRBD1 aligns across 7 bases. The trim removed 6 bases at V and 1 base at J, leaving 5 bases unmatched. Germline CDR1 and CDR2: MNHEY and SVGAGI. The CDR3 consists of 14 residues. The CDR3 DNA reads TGTGCCAGCAGCACGGGACAGCCGAACACTGAAGCTTTCTTT. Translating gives CASSTGQPNTEAFF.

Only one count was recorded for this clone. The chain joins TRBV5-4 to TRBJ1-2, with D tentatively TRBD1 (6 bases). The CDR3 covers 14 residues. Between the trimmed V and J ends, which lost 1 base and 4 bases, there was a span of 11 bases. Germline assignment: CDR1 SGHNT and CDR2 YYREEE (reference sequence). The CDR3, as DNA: TGTGCCAGCAGCTTGCAGAGGGGGGGCTATGGCTACACCTTC. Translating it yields CASSLQRGGYGYTF.

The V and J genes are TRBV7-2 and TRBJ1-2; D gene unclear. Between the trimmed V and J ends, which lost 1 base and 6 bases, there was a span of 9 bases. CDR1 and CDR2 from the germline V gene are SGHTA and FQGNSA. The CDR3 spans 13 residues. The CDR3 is CASSLGPGDGYTF. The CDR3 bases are TGTGCCAGCAGCTTAGGGCCCGGGGATGGCTACACCTTC.

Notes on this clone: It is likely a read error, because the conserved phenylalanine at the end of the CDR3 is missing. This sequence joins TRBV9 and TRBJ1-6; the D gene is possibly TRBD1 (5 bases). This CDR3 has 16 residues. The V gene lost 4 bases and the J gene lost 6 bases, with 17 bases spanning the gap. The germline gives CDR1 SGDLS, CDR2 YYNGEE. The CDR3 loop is CASSKGAGIPNSPLHL. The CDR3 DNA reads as TGTGCCAGCAGCAAAGGGGCAGGGATCCCTAATTCACCCCTCCACCTT.

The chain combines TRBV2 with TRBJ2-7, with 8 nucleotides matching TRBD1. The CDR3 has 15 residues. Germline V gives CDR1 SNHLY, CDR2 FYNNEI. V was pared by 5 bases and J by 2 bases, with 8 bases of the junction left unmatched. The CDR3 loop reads CASSPQGGSTYEQYF. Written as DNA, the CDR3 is TGTGCCAGCAGTCCACAGGGGGGATCAACCTACGAGCAGTACTTC.

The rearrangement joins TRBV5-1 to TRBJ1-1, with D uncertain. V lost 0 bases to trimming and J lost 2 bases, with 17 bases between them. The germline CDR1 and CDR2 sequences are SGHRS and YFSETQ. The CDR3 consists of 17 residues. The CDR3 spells CASSLEPYSAGNTEAFF. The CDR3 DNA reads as TGCGCCAGCAGCTTGGAACCCTACAGTGCCGGCAACACTGAAGCTTTCTTT.

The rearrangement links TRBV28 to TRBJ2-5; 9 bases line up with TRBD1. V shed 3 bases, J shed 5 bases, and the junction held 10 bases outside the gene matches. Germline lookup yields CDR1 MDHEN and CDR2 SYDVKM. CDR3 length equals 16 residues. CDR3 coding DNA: TGTGCCAGCAGTTTCGGGACAGGGTGGGAAAGGGAGACCCAGTACTTC. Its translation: CASSFGTGWERETQYF.

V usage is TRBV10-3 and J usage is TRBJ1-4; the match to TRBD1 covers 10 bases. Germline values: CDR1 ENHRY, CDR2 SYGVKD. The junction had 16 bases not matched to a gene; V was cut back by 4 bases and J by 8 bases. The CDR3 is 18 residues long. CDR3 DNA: TGTGCCATCAGTGCAGGGACAGGGGTAGCAAGAGAGCCGGAAAAACTGTTTTTT. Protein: CAISAGTGVAREPEKLFF.

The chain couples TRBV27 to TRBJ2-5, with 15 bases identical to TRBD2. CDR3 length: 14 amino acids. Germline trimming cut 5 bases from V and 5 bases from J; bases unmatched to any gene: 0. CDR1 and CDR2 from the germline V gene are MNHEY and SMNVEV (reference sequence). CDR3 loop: CASSGTSGGETQYF. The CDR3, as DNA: TGTGCCAGCAGTGGGACTAGCGGGGGGGAGACCCAGTACTTC.

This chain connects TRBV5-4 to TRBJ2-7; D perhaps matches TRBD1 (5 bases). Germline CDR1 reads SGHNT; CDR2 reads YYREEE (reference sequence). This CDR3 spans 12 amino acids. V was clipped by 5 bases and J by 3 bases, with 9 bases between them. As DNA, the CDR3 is TGTGCCAGCAGTCGAGACAGCTACGAGCAGTACTTC. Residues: CASSRDSYEQYF. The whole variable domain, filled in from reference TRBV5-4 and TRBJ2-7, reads ETGVTQSPTHLIKTRGQQVTLRCSSQSGHNTVSWYQQALGQGPQFIFQYYREEENGRGNFPPRFSGLQFPNYSSELNVNALELDDSALYLCASSRDSYEQYFGPGTRLTVT.

CDR3 sequence reads: CASSGGTSGGGDTQYF. In DNA form, the CDR3 reads TGCGCCAGCAGCGGCGGGACTAGCGGGGGAGGGGATACGCAGTATTTT. The rearrangement links TRBV5-1 to TRBJ2-3; TRBD2 matches at 14 bases. The germline gives CDR1 SGHRS, CDR2 YFSETQ. The CDR3 extends over 16 amino acids. V shed 4 bases and J 6 bases; nucleotides not matched to a gene: 7. Full variable domain (outside the CDR3, taken from reference TRBV5-1 and TRBJ2-3): KAGVTQTPRYLIKTRGQQVTLSCSPISGHRSVSWYQQTPGQGLQFLFEYFSETQRNKGNFPGRFSGRQFSNSRSEMNVSTLELGDSALYLCASSGGTSGGGDTQYFGPGTRLTVL.

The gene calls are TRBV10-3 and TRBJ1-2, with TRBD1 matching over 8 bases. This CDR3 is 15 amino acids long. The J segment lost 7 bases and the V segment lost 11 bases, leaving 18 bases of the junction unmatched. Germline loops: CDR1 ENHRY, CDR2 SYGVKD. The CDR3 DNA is TGTGCCGCAAGACCCTTGGACAGGGTAGGATGTGGCTACACCTTC. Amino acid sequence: CAARPLDRVGCGYTF.